This T cell receptor beta chain was retrieved from a study of T cell responses to AZD1222 COVID-19 vaccine. Profiling relied on immunoSEQ multiplex PCR, and the TCRdb table lists in-frame clones only, not all of them. The sample includes around 120,000 clones, roughly 87% of them seen just once. CDR1 and CDR2 from the germline V gene are MDHEN and SYDVKM. This CDR3 spans 12 amino acids. Trimming left V 6 bases short and J 4 bases short, with 7 bases between. Specimen: peripheral blood, collected 28 days after the second AZD1222 dose. This chain joins TRBV28 and TRBJ1-5; maybe TRBD1 (5 bases). The origin of this receptor is an adult who received the AZD1222 COVID-19 vaccine. Here the CDR3 reads CASSRGNQPQHF. The CDR3 region has the DNA TGTGCCAGCAGCCGGGGGAATCAGCCCCAGCATTTT.